Presented here are 18 T cell receptor beta chains from one specimen sequenced in a study of blood T cell repertoires in COVID-19. Clones were read by immunoSEQ multiplex PCR, and TCRdb kept only the in-frame ones, dropping some. The table includes about 210,000 clones, about 88% detected once. Sequenced material: peripheral blood. Receptors originate from a woman aged 40 to 50 with acute or convalescent COVID-19.

The chain joins TRBV9 to TRBJ1-1, with D unclear. Germline-derived CDR1 and CDR2 are SGDLS and YYNGEE. The CDR3 is made up of 13 amino acids. V was clipped by 0 bases and J by 3 bases, with 6 bases between them. For the CDR3, the DNA is TGTGCCAGCAGCGTAGGGCAGGACACTGAAGCTTTCTTT. Its translation is CASSVGQDTEAFF.

This chain uses TRBV11-2 with TRBJ2-3; 7 nucleotides match TRBD2. The CDR3 is 15 amino acids. Germline lookup yields CDR1 SGHAT and CDR2 FQNNGV. V shed 1 base, J shed 1 base, and the junction held 2 bases outside the gene matches. DNA of the CDR3: TGTGCCAGCAGCTTAGGTGGGGGGGGCACAGATACGCAGTATTTT. Amino acid sequence: CASSLGGGGTDTQYF. The full variable domain, in which reference TRBV11-2 and TRBJ2-3 provide the parts outside the CDR3, is EAGVAQSPRYKIIEKRQSVAFWCNPISGHATLYWYQQILGQGPKLLIQFQNNGVVDDSQLPKDRFSAERLKGVDSTLKIQPAKLEDSAVYLCASSLGGGGTDTQYFGPGTRLTVL.

This clone occurred a few times. The chain employs TRBV10-2 and TRBJ1-3; 11 positions match TRBD1. Germline assignment: CDR1 WSHSY and CDR2 SAAADI. J lost 3 bases, V lost 4 bases, and 2 bases had no gene match. The CDR3 sequence is 15 residues long. CDR3 region: CASSAGTGGGNTIYF. Written as DNA, the CDR3 is TGCGCCAGCAGTGCCGGGACAGGGGGTGGAAACACCATATATTTT.

CDR3 protein: CATSEWTGGYTGELFF. CDR3 nucleotide sequence: TGTGCCACCAGTGAGTGGACAGGGGGCTACACCGGGGAGCTGTTTTTT. V is TRBV24-1 and J is TRBJ2-2; TRBD1 matches at 11 bases. Germline assignment: CDR1 KGHDR and CDR2 SFDVKD. V shed 4 bases, J shed 3 bases, and the junction held 3 bases outside the gene matches. The CDR3 covers 16 residues.

V is TRBV5-1 and J is TRBJ1-1; TRBD1 matches 9 bases. The CDR3 totals 15 residues. Trimming took 0 bases from V and 4 from J; bases not matched to a gene: 4. Germline V gene data show CDR1 as SGHRS and CDR2 as YFSETQ. CDR3 residues: CASSLAGTGLTEAFF. In DNA, the CDR3 is TGCGCCAGCAGCTTGGCCGGGACAGGGCTCACTGAAGCTTTCTTT.

With respect to this clone: An end of the junction differs from the germline gene, which may be a read error. This sequence joins TRBV7-2 and TRBJ1-6; TRBD1 agrees at 7 bases. Germline V gives CDR1 SGHTA, CDR2 FQGNSA. This CDR3 has 15 amino acids. CDR3 residues: CASSLAGGGNSPLHF. For the CDR3, the DNA is TGTGCCAGCAGCCTAGCAGGGGGGGGAAATTCACCCCTCCACTTT.

The V call is TRBV9, the J call TRBJ2-3; TRBD2 agrees at 10 bases. The junction had 7 bases not matched to a gene; V was cut back by 0 bases and J by 6 bases. Germline CDR1 reads SGDLS; CDR2 reads YYNGEE. This CDR3 spans 16 amino acids. The CDR3, as DNA: TGTGCCAGCAGCGTAGGGAGCGGGGGGGGGAGCGATACGCAGTATTTT. Translated: CASSVGSGGGSDTQYF.

The V gene is TRBV2, the J gene TRBJ2-3, with TRBD1 matching over 11 bases. The CDR3 has 15 amino acids. Germline assignment: CDR1 SNHLY and CDR2 FYNNEI. J was trimmed by 1 base and V by 6 bases; bases with no gene match: 3. The CDR3 protein is CASRTDRGRTDTQYF. CDR3 in DNA: TGTGCCAGCAGAACGGACAGGGGGCGCACAGATACGCAGTATTTT. The variable domain in full, completed from reference TRBV2 and TRBJ2-3, reads EPEVTQTPSHQVTQMGQEVILRCVPISNHLYFYWYRQILGQKVEFLVSFYNNEISEKSEIFDDQFSVERPDGSNFTLKIRSTKLEDSAMYFCASRTDRGRTDTQYFGPGTRLTVL.

The rearrangement uses TRBV9 and TRBJ1-5; D call uncertain. Germline V lookup: CDR1 SGDLS, CDR2 YYNGEE. The CDR3 runs to 16 residues. Trimming left V 3 bases short and J 0 bases short, with 13 bases between. The CDR3 nucleotides are TGTGCCAGCAGCGCAGGAGCCGGGAATAGCAATCAGCCCCAGCATTTT. Translating it yields CASSAGAGNSNQPQHF.

The rearrangement joins TRBV20-1 to TRBJ2-5; TRBD2 agrees at 7 bases. Unmatched junction bases numbered 4, after V lost 7 bases and J lost 5 bases. This CDR3 has 11 residues. CDR1 is DFQATT, CDR2 SNEGSKA, per germline (reference sequence). CDR3 protein: CSVGRGETQYF. The CDR3 DNA sequence: TGCAGTGTGGGGCGGGGGGAGACCCAGTACTTC.

About this clone itself: Other nucleotide sequences in the sample specify the same CDR3. The rearrangement joins TRBV19 to TRBJ1-1, with D tentatively TRBD1 (5 bases). The germline V gene encodes CDR1 LNHDA and CDR2 SQIVND (reference sequence). V gave up 3 bases and J gave up 1 base, with 9 bases separating them. The CDR3 is 14 residues long. This CDR3 is CASSIGQGNTEAFF. The CDR3 DNA reads TGTGCCAGTAGTATTGGGCAGGGGAACACTGAAGCTTTCTTT. The variable domain in full, with the rest retrieved from reference TRBV19 and TRBJ1-1, is DGGITQSPKYLFRKEGQNVTLSCEQNLNHDAMYWYRQDPGQGLRLIYYSQIVNDFQKGDIAEGYSVSREKKESFPLTVTSAQKNPTAFYLCASSIGQGNTEAFFGQGTRLTVV.

The chain is built from TRBV5-1 and TRBJ1-5; D unresolved. The CDR3 length is 14 residues. Germline lookup yields CDR1 SGHRS and CDR2 YFSETQ. Trimming pared 0 bases from V and 4 bases from J, leaving 8 bases between. DNA of the CDR3: TGCGCCAGCAGCTTGGGAGGAGCGAATCAGCCCCAGCATTTT. As protein: CASSLGGANQPQHF.

The CDR3 is CASSLGAGHTEAFF. CDR3 bases: TGTGCCAGCAGCTTAGGGGCGGGCCACACTGAAGCTTTCTTT. This chain links TRBV7-9 with TRBJ1-1; no clear D gene. Germline V CDR1 and CDR2: SEHNR, FQNEAQ (reference sequence). The CDR3 totals 14 residues. The V and J ends lost 1 base and 3 bases respectively, with 9 bases between them.

The chain is built from TRBV6-5 and TRBJ1-1; TRBD1 might be the D (6 bases). This CDR3 region has 15 residues. Germline CDR1 reads MNHEY; CDR2 reads SVGAGI. V was cut by 8 bases and J by 4 bases, with 20 bases left in between. CDR3 sequence (DNA): TGTGCCAGCTTTACCGCTCAGACAGGCGGCACTGAAGCTTTCTTT. It translates to CASFTAQTGGTEAFF.

V gene TRBV2 combines with J gene TRBJ1-1; 10 bases map to TRBD1. After removal of 8 bases from V and 8 bases from J, the junction contained 11 bases not matched to a gene. This CDR3 spans 14 amino acids. The germline V gene has CDR1 SNHLY and CDR2 FYNNEI. CDR3 nucleotide sequence: TGTGCCAGCTCGGTGCGGGACAGGGGTGGAGAAGCTTTCTTT. Protein: CASSVRDRGGEAFF.

The chain uses TRBV5-1 and TRBJ2-6, with D perhaps matching TRBD1 (6 bases). CDR1 SGHRS and CDR2 YFSETQ come from the germline V gene. The V end was cut by 5 bases, the J end by 1 base, with 7 bases between. The CDR3 sequence is 14 residues long. As DNA, the CDR3 is TGCGCCAGCAGACAGGGTTCTGGGGCCAACGTCCTGACTTTC. It translates to CASRQGSGANVLTF. The variable domain in full, with the rest retrieved from reference TRBV5-1 and TRBJ2-6, is KAGVTQTPRYLIKTRGQQVTLSCSPISGHRSVSWYQQTPGQGLQFLFEYFSETQRNKGNFPGRFSGRQFSNSRSEMNVSTLELGDSALYLCASRQGSGANVLTFGAGSRLTVL.

This clone was found a few times. The chain links TRBV29-1 to TRBJ1-5; the D gene is possibly TRBD1 (5 bases). The CDR3 extends over 14 amino acids. CDR1 is SQVTM and CDR2 is ANQGSEA in the germline V gene. Deletions cut 5 bases from V and 5 bases from J, with 16 bases between. The CDR3 sequence is CSVKWGGRHQPQHF. CDR3 coding DNA: TGCAGCGTTAAATGGGGCGGGAGGCATCAGCCCCAGCATTTT.

The V gene is TRBV25-1, the J gene TRBJ1-5; D is undetermined. CDR3 length: 13 amino acids. V was trimmed by 9 bases and J by 3 bases, leaving 12 bases between them. Germline loops: CDR1 MGHDK, CDR2 SYGVNS. CDR3 region: CASSGGLNQPQHF. The DNA for the CDR3 is TGTGCCAGTAGCGGAGGCCTCAATCAGCCCCAGCATTTT.